A selection of T cell receptor beta chains follows, all from one sample in a study of T cell repertoires in cytomegalovirus infection. TCRdb reprocessed the reads with MiXCR, giving one entry per CDR3 protein. Of 57,000 or so distinct CDR3 sequences detected, roughly a third appear once; the ten largest clones hold about 73%. These TCRs' antigens remain unknown. Sequencing was carried out using PBMCs, sequenced either directly or after in vitro stimulation (not recorded which). The receptors derive from a human donor in good health (CMV status not recorded). Some clones in this sample may be carry-over from other donors' samples. CDR3s include the opening cysteine and the closing phenylalanine or tryptophan. A D gene is named only where the DNA matches it firmly. Clone size appears in some rows only: once, few, many, or a class for an expanded clone.

j_call | clone_size | v_call | d_call | cdr3_nt | cdr3_aa
TRBJ2-7 | many | TRBV7-6 | TRBD2 | TGTGCCAGCAGCTTACTAGCGGGGGCTAACGAGCAGTACTTC | CASSLLAGANEQYF
TRBJ2-7 | - | TRBV11-2 | TRBD1 | TGTGCCAGCAGCCCGCTTTTGGGACAGGGGCCGAAGAGCGAGCAGTACTTC | CASSPLLGQGPKSEQYF
TRBJ1-4 | many | TRBV7-6 | TRBD1 | TGTGCCAGCAGCTTTAACAGGGGCCCCAATGAAAAACTGTTTTTT | CASSFNRGPNEKLFF
TRBJ1-2 | few | TRBV7-2 | TRBD1 | TGTGCCAGCAGCAGGGACAGGGTGAACTATGGCTACACCTTC | CASSRDRVNYGYTF
TRBJ2-3 | - | TRBV12-3/TRBV12-4 | - | TGTGCCAGCAGCCGGGACACCCGCACAGATACGCAGTATTTT | CASSRDTRTDTQYF
TRBJ2-7 | few | TRBV19 | - | TGTGCCAGTAGTATAGGGGGACGGCCCCCCTACGAGCAGTACTTC | CASSIGGRPPYEQYF
TRBJ2-7 | - | TRBV5-3 | - | TGTGCCAGAATACCCGGGAGAGGCAACGAGCAGTACTTC | CARIPGRGNEQYF
TRBJ1-2 | - | TRBV10-3 | - | TGTGCCATCAGTGAATCAGGGACCCTCCCTGGCTACACCTTC | CAISESGTLPGYTF
TRBJ2-1 | - | TRBV12-3/TRBV12-4 | - | TGTGCCAGCAGTAAAAGGTTCCCAGGGGAGCAGTTCTTC | CASSKRFPGEQFF
TRBJ2-3 | - | TRBV28 | TRBD1 | TGTGCCAGCAGTCCGACAGGGGTGGAGGCAGATACGCAGTATTTT | CASSPTGVEADTQYF
TRBJ2-1 | few | TRBV18 | - | TGTGCCAGTGCCTTTTCGGGGCCTATGGCGAATGAGCAGTTCTTC | CASAFSGPMANEQFF
TRBJ1-3 | - | TRBV5-4 | TRBD1 | TGTGCCAGCAGCCGCAGAACAACAGGGGGCAGTGGAAACACCATATATTTT | CASSRRTTGGSGNTIYF
TRBJ2-3 | few | TRBV6-2/TRBV6-3 | TRBD1 | TGTGCCAGCAGGACAGGGGCGGATACGCAGTATTTT | CASRTGADTQYF
TRBJ1-2 | once | TRBV6-5 | - | TGTGCCAGCAGTTCTGACAAGGCTAACTATGGCTACACCTTC | CASSSDKANYGYTF
TRBJ2-3 | - | TRBV7-9 | TRBD2 | TGTGCCAGCAGCATAGGGACTAGCAAGAGTACGCAGTATTTT | CASSIGTSKSTQYF
TRBJ2-5 | many | TRBV7-2 | TRBD1 | TGTGCCAGCAGCTCCTCATCTACGACAGGGCGGACCCAGTACTTC | CASSSSSTTGRTQYF
TRBJ2-7 | - | TRBV28 | - | TGTGCCAGCGGGACCCACACCAGGGCTTCCTACGAGCAGTACTTC | CASGTHTRASYEQYF
TRBJ2-7 | few | TRBV19 | - | TGTGCCAGCCCGCGGGGTCCCCTCACCTACGAGCAGTACTTC | CASPRGPLTYEQYF
TRBJ2-3 | few | TRBV19 | - | TGTGCCAGTAGTATAGATCGGGTAGATACGCAGTATTTT | CASSIDRVDTQYF
TRBJ1-2 | few | TRBV12-3/TRBV12-4 | - | TGTGCCAGCAGTTTTGGGGTTCTCTATGGCTACACCTTC | CASSFGVLYGYTF
TRBJ2-5 | - | TRBV12-3/TRBV12-4 | TRBD2 | TGTGCCAGCAGTCCGCGGGCGACTAGCGGGTACCAAGAGACCCAGTACTTC | CASSPRATSGYQETQYF
TRBJ2-7 | - | TRBV20-1 | TRBD1 | TGCAGTGCTAGGCCGGGACAGGGGATCCACGAGCAGTACTTC | CSARPGQGIHEQYF
TRBJ2-1 | - | TRBV6-6 | - | TGTGCCAGCAGGGAGGGATATATGTGGTACAATGAGCAGTTCTTC | CASREGYMWYNEQFF
TRBJ2-3 | - | TRBV5-1 | - | TGCGCCAGCAGCTTGGCTGAGGCCCCAGATACGCAGTATTTT | CASSLAEAPDTQYF
TRBJ1-6 | few | TRBV4-1 | - | TGCGCCAGCAGCCCGGTCCCCAAGCTCAGCTCCTATAATTCACCCCTCCACTTT | CASSPVPKLSSYNSPLHF
TRBJ1-3 | - | TRBV20-1 | - | TGCAGTGCTAGTGGGGCGGACACCATATATTTT | CSASGADTIYF
TRBJ1-2 | - | TRBV5-1 | - | TGCGCCAGCAGCTCGCAATCTCTTAGGGGCGGCTATGGCTACACCTTC | CASSSQSLRGGYGYTF
TRBJ2-7 | - | TRBV7-2 | TRBD1 | TGTGCCAGCAGCTCAGATCTCCGGACAGGGGGCTACGAGCAGTACTTC | CASSSDLRTGGYEQYF
TRBJ2-7 | - | TRBV6-2/TRBV6-3 | - | TGTGCCAGCAGTTACTCAGGCAGTGGGGGCGAGCAGTACTTC | CASSYSGSGGEQYF
TRBJ2-7 | - | TRBV27 | TRBD2 | TGTGCCAGCAGTTTATCGGGGTCTAGCGGCGACGAGCAGTACTTC | CASSLSGSSGDEQYF
TRBJ2-7 | few | TRBV7-8 | TRBD1 | TGTGCCAGCAGCCTCATGCCGGGACAGGGGTTCTACGAGCAGTACTTC | CASSLMPGQGFYEQYF
TRBJ1-2 | - | TRBV29-1 | TRBD1 | TGCAGCGCCGGGGACAGGGGGAACGGCTACACCTTC | CSAGDRGNGYTF
TRBJ2-3 | few | TRBV5-1 | TRBD2 | TGCGCCAGCAGCCGCGGGACTAGCGGGAGCACAGATACGCAGTATTTT | CASSRGTSGSTDTQYF
TRBJ1-2 | few | TRBV6-2/TRBV6-3 | TRBD1 | TGTGCCAGCACCCCGGACAGGATGGTCTATGGCTACACCTTC | CASTPDRMVYGYTF
TRBJ1-4 | many | TRBV7-2 | - | TGTGCCAGCAGCTCGAAAGGGCTCAATGAAAAACTGTTTTTT | CASSSKGLNEKLFF
TRBJ1-4 | - | TRBV20-1 | - | TGCAGTGCTAGCCCCTATCAAGGGGAAAAACTGTTTTTT | CSASPYQGEKLFF
TRBJ2-7 | - | TRBV7-3 | - | TGTGCCAGCAGCTCAGTGCGGTGGGAGCAGTACTTC | CASSSVRWEQYF
TRBJ1-1 | - | TRBV12-3/TRBV12-4 | TRBD1 | TGTGCCAGCAACCTACAGACAGGGAGGACTGAAGCTTTCTTT | CASNLQTGRTEAFF